This note documents a single T cell receptor (beta chain) sequence. The antigen is not known. This CDR3 region has 14 residues. The V and J ends lost 8 bases and 2 bases, in that order; junction bases with no gene match: 6. Germline values: CDR1 LNHDA, CDR2 SQIVND (reference sequence). This record comes from a study of shared clonotypes between healthy human individuals. Study-level findings and limits: Shared clonotypes across all four donors exceeded non-shared ones in generation probability.

In the source study's methods: For the immunoSEQ data, sequences were junction-only without quality scores, so filtering differed. Profiling relied on immunoSEQ multiplex PCR, and the TCRdb table lists in-frame clones only, not all of them. The V and J calls and clone size were taken over from that table, and D and trimming were inferred from the DNA. The sample shows 740,000 or so clones, around 73% of them seen only once. Every one of the donors was a Caucasian adult that lived in Nashville, Tennessee. Naive CD45RA+ and memory CD45RA-negative subsets were split from CD4+ cells. The origin of this receptor is a woman aged 25 to 39 in good health. The rearrangement links TRBV19 to TRBJ2-1; TRBD1 matches at 7 bases. Source material: memory CD4+ T cells sorted from blood. Subset: CD45RA-negative fraction. The CDR3 bases are TGTGCCAGTGGGAAGACAGGGCCCTACAATGAGCAGTTCTTC. Translation: CASGKTGPYNEQFF. The full variable domain, rest sourced from reference TRBV19 and TRBJ2-1, is DGGITQSPKYLFRKEGQNVTLSCEQNLNHDAMYWYRQDPGQGLRLIYYSQIVNDFQKGDIAEGYSVSREKKESFPLTVTSAQKNPTAFYLCASGKTGPYNEQFFGPGTRLTVL.